These T cell receptor beta chains were read from a single sample in a study of blood T cell repertoires in COVID-19. Sequencing was performed with immunoSEQ multiplex PCR; in TCRdb, only in-frame clones are kept and a portion is missing. The sample has 15,000 to 17,000 clones, about 88% seen once. Sequenced sample: peripheral blood. The source of these receptors is a man in his fifties or sixties with acute or convalescent COVID-19. CDR3s include the opening cysteine and the closing phenylalanine or tryptophan. The D gene is left open where the match is weak.

V gene: TRBV27
D gene: TRBD1
J gene: TRBJ2-7
CDR3 DNA: TGTGCCAGCAGTATTCGACAGGGGGTGGCCTACGAGCAGTACTTC
CDR3 protein: CASSIRQGVAYEQYF

V gene: TRBV5-4
D gene: TRBD2
J gene: TRBJ2-1
CDR3 DNA: TGTGCCAGCAGCTTGGAGCGGGGGGGCCGGGGGGAGCAGTTCTTC
CDR3 protein: CASSLERGGRGEQFF

V gene: TRBV5-4
D gene: -
J gene: TRBJ1-3
CDR3 DNA: TGTGCCAGCAGTTTCCCCGGGGTTACTGGAAACACCATATATTTT
CDR3 protein: CASSFPGVTGNTIYF

V gene: TRBV9
D gene: -
J gene: TRBJ1-3
CDR3 DNA: TGTGCCAGCAGCCCCCGGACGGGAGCTTCCTCTGGAAACACCATATATTTT
CDR3 protein: CASSPRTGASSGNTIYF

V gene: TRBV5-6
D gene: TRBD1
J gene: TRBJ2-7
CDR3 DNA: TGTGCCAGCAGCGCACTTACAGGGGGCATGAACGAGCAGTACTTC
CDR3 protein: CASSALTGGMNEQYF

V gene: TRBV2
D gene: TRBD1
J gene: TRBJ2-5
CDR3 DNA: TGTGCCAGCAGTCAACAGGGGGCTGGGGAGACCCAGTACTTC
CDR3 protein: CASSQQGAGETQYF

V gene: TRBV6-4
D gene: TRBD1
J gene: TRBJ2-7
CDR3 DNA: TGTGCCAGCAGGTACCGGGACAGGGGTTACGAGCAGTACTTC
CDR3 protein: CASRYRDRGYEQYF

V gene: TRBV9
D gene: TRBD1
J gene: TRBJ2-1
CDR3 DNA: TGTGCCAGCAGCGGACAGGGTATCGGTGAGCAGTTCTTC
CDR3 protein: CASSGQGIGEQFF

V gene: TRBV19
D gene: TRBD2
J gene: TRBJ2-3
CDR3 DNA: TGTGCCAGCCGCGGGGGAACAGATACGCAGTATTTT
CDR3 protein: CASRGGTDTQYF

V gene: TRBV6-2/TRBV6-3
D gene: -
J gene: TRBJ1-5
CDR3 DNA: TGTGCCAGCAGCCCCTGGCTCAATCAGCCCCAGCATTTT
CDR3 protein: CASSPWLNQPQHF